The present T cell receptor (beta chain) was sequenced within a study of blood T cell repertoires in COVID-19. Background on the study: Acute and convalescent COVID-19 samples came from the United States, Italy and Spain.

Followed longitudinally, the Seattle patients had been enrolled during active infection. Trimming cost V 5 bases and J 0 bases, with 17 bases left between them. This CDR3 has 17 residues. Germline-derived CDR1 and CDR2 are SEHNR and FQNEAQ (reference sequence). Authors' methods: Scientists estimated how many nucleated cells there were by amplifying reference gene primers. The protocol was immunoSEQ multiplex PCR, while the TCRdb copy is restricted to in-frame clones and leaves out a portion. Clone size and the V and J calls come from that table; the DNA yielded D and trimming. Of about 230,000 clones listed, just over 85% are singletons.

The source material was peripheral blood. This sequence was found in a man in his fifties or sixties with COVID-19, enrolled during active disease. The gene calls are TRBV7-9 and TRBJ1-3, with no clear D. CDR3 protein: CASSPSIAPSSGNTIYF. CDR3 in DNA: TGTGCCAGCAGCCCCTCGATTGCGCCAAGCTCTGGAAACACCATATATTTT. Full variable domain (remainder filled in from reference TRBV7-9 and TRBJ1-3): DTGVSQNPRHKITKRGQNVTFRCDPISEHNRLYWYRQTLGQGPEFLTYFQNEAQLEKSRLLSDRFSAERPKGSFSTLEIQRTEQGDSAMYLCASSPSIAPSSGNTIYFGEGSWLTVV.